This passage covers 3 T cell receptor delta chains from one sample sequenced in a study of gamma delta lymphoproliferative disorders and STAT genes. The receptor sequences were amplified from genomic DNA of peripheral blood mononuclear cells. TCRdb applied CATT to the multiplex PCR reads for clone calling. The table lists some 1,500 delta-chain clones, under 3.5% of them singletons. Specimen: blood. Every receptor here comes from a human donor with gamma-delta T-cell large granular lymphocyte leukemia.

As for this clone: With a far larger clone one base away, a read error is the likely cause. The same CDR3 also results from other DNA sequences found in this sample. The rearrangement links TRDV1 to TRDJ1, with 9 nucleotides matching TRDD2. Germline V gene sequence: CDR1 TSWWSYY, CDR2 QGS. V lost 1 base to trimming and J lost 0 bases; unmatched junction nucleotides: 24. The CDR3 has 23 amino acids. The CDR3 sequence is CALGEPWPSYVRGASLYTDKLIF. CDR3 DNA sequence: TGTGCTCTTGGGGAACCCTGGCCTTCCTACGTTAGGGGCGCCTCACTATACACCGATAAACTCATCTTT.

This clone appeared a few times. This sample includes further DNA sequences coding for the same CDR3. This chain connects TRDV3 to TRDJ1; D is ambiguous. V gave up 0 bases and J gave up 7 bases, with 12 bases separating them. The CDR3 spans 12 residues. The germline gives CDR1 TVYSNPD, CDR2 GDNSRS (reference sequence). The CDR3 protein is CAFRFQPLKLIF. The CDR3 DNA reads as TGTGCCTTTAGGTTCCAGCCACTTAAACTCATCTTT.

To note about this clone: TCRdb has a much larger clone's protein, which differs at residue 8 from the translation of this DNA, likely because of a read error; what is shown is the protein translated from the DNA. The chain combines TRAV38-2/DV8 with TRDJ1; 10 positions match TRDD3. Germline CDR1 TSESDYY, CDR2 QEAYKQQN. The V gene end was trimmed by 1 base and the J gene end by 3 bases; junction bases not matched to a gene: 21. This CDR3 is built from 21 residues. As DNA, the CDR3 is TGTGCTTATAGGAGCTCGACACCATTCCCGTACTGGGGGATTCGGCCCGATAAACTCATCTTT. It translates to CAYRSSTPFPYWGIRPDKLIF.